This T cell receptor beta chain is from a study of T cells in Graves' hyperthyroidism and ophthalmopathy. Study background: At initial diagnosis, before any treatment had begun, peripheral blood was obtained.

Amplification targeted TCR beta CDR3 regions from RNA transcripts. First-round RT-PCR of the TCR CDR3 relied on the HTBI primer set. TCRdb reprocessed the multiplex PCR reads with MiXCR, giving one entry per CDR3 protein. The profile shows 300,000 to 450,000 distinct CDR3 sequences, around 13% of them singletons. Notes on the study in general: Progression to ophthalmopathy was predicted a median of roughly 6.6 months early.

The CDR3 covers 14 residues. V was clipped by 7 bases and J by 4 bases; unmatched bases: 6. Germline V gene lookup returns CDR1 KGHDR and CDR2 SFDVKD. Reasons for excluding patients were uncontrolled infection, other autoimmune disease, pregnancy or lactation. This clonotype came up many times. Antigen: not known. The chain is built from TRBV24-1 and TRBJ2-3, with 8 bases that match TRBD1. Input material: blood. The sequence was obtained from a woman under 30 with Graves' hyperthyroidism. CDR3 coding DNA: TGTGCCACCAGAGGGACAGGTGACCCAGATACGCAGTATTTT. It translates to CATRGTGDPDTQYF.